This T cell receptor beta chain is from a study of blood T cell repertoires in COVID-19. Overall study: Samples representing acute and convalescent COVID-19 were sourced from the United States, Italy and Spain. Sample material is recorded as cDNA or gDNA derived from T cells, B-cell-depleted T cells, or PBMCs.

Looked up from germline, CDR1 is SGHRS and CDR2 is YFSETQ. Deletions cut 0 bases from V and 2 bases from J, with 8 bases between. CDR3 size: 15 residues. Original processing methods: Nucleated cell number was recorded as an estimate derived from reference gene primer amplification. The assay was immunoSEQ multiplex PCR, and TCRdb's table has in-frame clones only and misses some. V, J and clone size were drawn from that table, and D and trimming were deduced from the DNA. The sample holds approximately 210,000 clones, around 84% seen once. The source of this sequence is a human donor in a cohort sampled during active COVID-19. This chain connects TRBV5-1 to TRBJ2-2; D gene uncertain. The sample consisted of peripheral blood. CDR3 region: CASSLAQINTGELFF. In nucleotides, the CDR3 is TGCGCCAGCAGCTTGGCGCAGATTAACACCGGGGAGCTGTTTTTT.